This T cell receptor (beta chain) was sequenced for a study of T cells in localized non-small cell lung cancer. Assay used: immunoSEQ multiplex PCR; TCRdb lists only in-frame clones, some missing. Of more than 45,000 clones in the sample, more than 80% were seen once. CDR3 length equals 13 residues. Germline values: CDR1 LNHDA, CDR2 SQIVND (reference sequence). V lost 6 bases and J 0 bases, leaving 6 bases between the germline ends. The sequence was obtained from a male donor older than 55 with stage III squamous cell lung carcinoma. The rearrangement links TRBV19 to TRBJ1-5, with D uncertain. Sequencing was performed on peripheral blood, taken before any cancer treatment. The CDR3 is CASRAGSNQPQHF. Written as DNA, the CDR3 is TGTGCCAGTAGGGCAGGTAGCAATCAGCCCCAGCATTTT. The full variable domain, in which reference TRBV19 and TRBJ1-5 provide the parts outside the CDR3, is DGGITQSPKYLFRKEGQNVTLSCEQNLNHDAMYWYRQDPGQGLRLIYYSQIVNDFQKGDIAEGYSVSREKKESFPLTVTSAQKNPTAFYLCASRAGSNQPQHFGDGTRLSIL.